These T cell receptor beta chains were read from a single sample in a study of T cells after yellow fever vaccination. MiXCR, applied by TCRdb to the 5' RACE reads, yields one record per CDR3 protein. The sample has around 400,000 distinct CDR3 sequences, under 14% seen once. Sequencing used PBMCs, obtained on the day of the first yellow fever vaccination. The receptors were gathered from a young man who received the YFV17D yellow fever vaccine. The CDR3 runs from the conserved cysteine through the conserved F or W. A D gene is named only where the DNA matches it firmly. Not all rows give a size; the values are once, few, many and, for expanded clones, a class.

clone_size j_call v_call d_call cdr3_nt cdr3_aa
. TRBJ2-3 TRBV20-1 TRBD1 TGCAGTGCGCACGACGACAGGGACCTGAGCACAGATACGCAGTATTTT CSAHDDRDLSTDTQYF
. TRBJ2-7 TRBV7-9 . TGTGCCAGCAGCTTTCCCGGCCTCGGGGTGTCGTACGAGCAGTACTTC CASSFPGLGVSYEQYF
. TRBJ2-5 TRBV27 TRBD1 TGTGCCAGCAGTTCTACAGGGGGACCGCGAGAGACCCAGTACTTC CASSSTGGPRETQYF
. TRBJ1-3 TRBV25-1 . TGTGCCAGCAGTGAGCTCGGCTCTGGAAACACCATATATTTT CASSELGSGNTIYF
many TRBJ2-6 TRBV6-5 . TGTGCCAGCAGTTCAGGGGATTCCGGGGCCAACGTCCTGACTTTC CASSSGDSGANVLTF
. TRBJ1-2 TRBV20-1 . TGCAGTGCTAGGGGGGACGGATGGACCTATGGCTACACCTTC CSARGDGWTYGYTF
many TRBJ2-6 TRBV5-1 . TGCGCCAGCAGCTTGACCGGGAGCTCTGGGGCCAACGTCCTGACTTTC CASSLTGSSGANVLTF
. TRBJ1-3 TRBV5-5 . TGTGCCAGCAGTTTACTTCGGGGAAACACCATATATTTT CASSLLRGNTIYF
. TRBJ1-4 TRBV12-3/TRBV12-4 . TGTGCCAGCAGTTTAGGGGGGCAAAAACTGTTTTTT CASSLGGQKLFF
. TRBJ2-2 TRBV9 TRBD1 TGTGCCAGCACGGACAGGGGTGCCGGGGAGCTGTTTTTT CASTDRGAGELFF
few TRBJ2-6 TRBV4-1 . TGCGCCAGCAGCCAAGATACAAGGGGCTTTGGGGCCAACGTCCTGACTTTC CASSQDTRGFGANVLTF
. TRBJ2-7 TRBV7-3 TRBD2 TGTGCCAGCAGCTTAATGGGGGGGACCTACGAGCAGTACTTC CASSLMGGTYEQYF
many TRBJ2-7 TRBV29-1 . TGCAGCGTTGCTCAGTACTACGAGCAGTACTTC CSVAQYYEQYF
. TRBJ1-2 TRBV11-2 TRBD1 TGTGCCAGCAGCTTACTTTACAGGACAGGGGGTAGGGACTATGGCTACACCTTC CASSLLYRTGGRDYGYTF
many TRBJ1-2 TRBV5-1 . TGCGCCAGCAGCTTGAGGTCCGGGTTAGGCGGCTACACCTTC CASSLRSGLGGYTF
few TRBJ1-4 TRBV7-2 . TGTGCCAGCAGCTTAGTACACGGAATGAATGAAAAACTGTTTTTT CASSLVHGMNEKLFF
. TRBJ2-7 TRBV18 TRBD2 TGTGCCAGCTCCCCACCCGGGACTAGTACCTACGAGCAGTACTTC CASSPPGTSTYEQYF
many TRBJ2-5 TRBV7-9 . TGTGCCAGCAGCCGGGGGCAAGAGACCCAGTACTTC CASSRGQETQYF
. TRBJ1-2 TRBV27 . TGTGCCAGCAGTTTAGACATGAACGGCTACACCTTC CASSLDMNGYTF
few TRBJ2-1 TRBV4-2 TRBD1 TGTGCCAGCAGCCAAGATCAGGGGGCCTGGGATGAGCAGTTCTTC CASSQDQGAWDEQFF
. TRBJ1-1 TRBV20-1 . TGCAGTCCGTGGGAAAAGAACACTGAAGCTTTCTTT CSPWEKNTEAFF
. TRBJ2-5 TRBV5-8 TRBD1 TGTGCCAGCAGCTTCAGCCCGACAGGGGGAGAGACCCAGTACTTC CASSFSPTGGETQYF
few TRBJ1-1 TRBV5-1 TRBD1 TGCGCCAGCAAAATAGGGACAGGGATGACTGAAGCTTTCTTT CASKIGTGMTEAFF
many TRBJ1-2 TRBV5-4 . TGTGCCAGCAGCCCCAGGGGCGGGAACTATGGCTACACCTTC CASSPRGGNYGYTF
many TRBJ1-5 TRBV4-1 . TGCGCCAGCAGCCAAGATTGGGGGGGAGGCCAGCCCCAGCATTTT CASSQDWGGGQPQHF
. TRBJ2-5 TRBV9 . TGTGCCAGCAGCGTAGAGGCAGGGACCCAGTACTTC CASSVEAGTQYF
. TRBJ1-3 TRBV7-2 . TGTGCCAGCAGCTTAGTCGGGACACCTGGAAACACCATATATTTT CASSLVGTPGNTIYF
. TRBJ2-2 TRBV5-5 TRBD2 TGTGCCAGCAGCCCGGGGACTAGCGAGACCGGGGAGCTGTTTTTT CASSPGTSETGELFF
few TRBJ2-3 TRBV20-1 . TGCAGTGCTGCAGACGTAGGGGTTGGTGTGGATACGCAGTATTTT CSAADVGVGVDTQYF
. TRBJ1-1 TRBV7-8 . TGTGCCAGCAGCCCTTTGCTCGGAGCTTCTGAAGCTTTCTTT CASSPLLGASEAFF
. TRBJ2-3 TRBV5-1 TRBD2 TGCGCCAGCAGCTTGGAGGGACTAGCGGGGACCCCGCAGTATTTT CASSLEGLAGTPQYF
few TRBJ2-1 TRBV5-1 TRBD2 TGCGCCAGCAGCTTCCCCTTGGTGGGGGGGGACTACAATGAGCAGTTCTTC CASSFPLVGGDYNEQFF
few TRBJ2-5 TRBV6-5 TRBD2 TGTGCCAGCAGTTACGGGCTTCGCGGGGGGGGTGGAGAGACCCAGTACTTC CASSYGLRGGGGETQYF
many TRBJ1-2 TRBV12-3/TRBV12-4 . TGTGCCAGCAGTTTTGGGGGATCCGGGTCGGTCTACGGCTACACCTTC CASSFGGSGSVYGYTF
. TRBJ1-5 TRBV19 . TGTGCCAGTACCACCTCGTTGGGTGCGCGGCAGCCCCAGCATTTT CASTTSLGARQPQHF
. TRBJ1-2 TRBV7-6 . TGTGCCAGCAGCTTAGTGTCTGGGCTCTATGGCTACACCTTC CASSLVSGLYGYTF
. TRBJ2-7 TRBV7-2 . TGTGCCAGCAGACAGGGCGCGGGATACGAGCAGTACTTC CASRQGAGYEQYF
few TRBJ2-7 TRBV4-1 TRBD2 TGCGCCAGCACCCAATCGGGGGGATCCTCCTACGAGCAGTACTTC CASTQSGGSSYEQYF
. TRBJ2-3 TRBV5-1 TRBD2 TGCGCCAGCAGGCAAGCCTTGCGGGGGGATAGCACAGATACGCAGTATTTT CASRQALRGDSTDTQYF
few TRBJ2-7 TRBV7-9 TRBD1 TGTGCCAGCAGCCCGCCCAGGGGGAGCGACTACGAGCAGTACTTC CASSPPRGSDYEQYF
many TRBJ1-2 TRBV15 . TGTGCCACCAGCAGAGAAGGGGTAGGCTATGGCTACACCTTC CATSREGVGYGYTF
. TRBJ1-5 TRBV20-1 TRBD1 TGCAGTGCTAGGACGGACAGGGGAGAGGATCAGCCCCAGCATTTT CSARTDRGEDQPQHF
. TRBJ1-2 TRBV18 TRBD1 TGTGCCAGCTCACCCCGAGACAGGGAGTCTTATGGCTACACCTTC CASSPRDRESYGYTF
. TRBJ2-1 TRBV6-1 TRBD2 TGTGCCAGCAGCCGCTGGAGCGGGGGCGCCCTCTACAATGAGCAGTTCTTC CASSRWSGGALYNEQFF